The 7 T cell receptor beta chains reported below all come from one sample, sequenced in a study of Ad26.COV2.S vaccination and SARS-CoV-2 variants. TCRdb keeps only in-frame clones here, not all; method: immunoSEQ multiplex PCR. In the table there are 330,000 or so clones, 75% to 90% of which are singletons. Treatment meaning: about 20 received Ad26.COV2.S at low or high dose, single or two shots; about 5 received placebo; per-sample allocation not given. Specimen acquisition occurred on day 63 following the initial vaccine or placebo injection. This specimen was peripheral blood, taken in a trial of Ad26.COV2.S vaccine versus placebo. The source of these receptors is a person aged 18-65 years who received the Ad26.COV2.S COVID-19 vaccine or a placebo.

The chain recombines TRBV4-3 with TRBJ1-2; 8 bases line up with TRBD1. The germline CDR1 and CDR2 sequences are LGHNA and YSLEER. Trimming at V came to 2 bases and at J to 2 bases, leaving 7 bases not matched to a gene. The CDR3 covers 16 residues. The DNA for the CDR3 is TGCGCCAGCAGCCAAATGACAGGGGCCGGCAACTATGGCTACACCTTC. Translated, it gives CASSQMTGAGNYGYTF.

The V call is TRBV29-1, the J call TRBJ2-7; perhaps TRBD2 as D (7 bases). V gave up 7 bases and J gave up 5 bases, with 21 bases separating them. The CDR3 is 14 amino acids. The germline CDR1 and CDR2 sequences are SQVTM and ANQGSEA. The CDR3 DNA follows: TGCAGCGCTAGAGGGGGGGCTAACATCCACGAGCAGTACTTC. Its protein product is CSARGGANIHEQYF.

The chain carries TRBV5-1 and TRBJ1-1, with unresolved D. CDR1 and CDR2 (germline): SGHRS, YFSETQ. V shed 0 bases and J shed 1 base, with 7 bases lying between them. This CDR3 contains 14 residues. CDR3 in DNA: TGCGCCAGCAGCTTGGAAAATTCGAACACTGAAGCTTTCTTT. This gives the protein CASSLENSNTEAFF.

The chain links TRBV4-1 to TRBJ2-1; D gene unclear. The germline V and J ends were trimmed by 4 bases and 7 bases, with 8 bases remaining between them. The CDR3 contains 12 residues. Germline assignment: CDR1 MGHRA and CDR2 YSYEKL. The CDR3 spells CASSPGWNEQFF. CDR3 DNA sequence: TGCGCCAGCAGCCCTGGATGGAATGAGCAGTTCTTC.

The CDR3 nucleotides are TGTGCCCGCGGATCTCTACGGACAGGGAATAATGAAAAACTGTTTTTT. Its translation is CARGSLRTGNNEKLFF. This chain connects TRBV27 to TRBJ1-4, with 8 bases aligning to TRBD1. Germline-derived CDR1 and CDR2 are MNHEY and SMNVEV (reference sequence). This CDR3 region has 16 residues. The V gene end was trimmed by 11 bases and the J gene end by 4 bases; junction bases not matched to a gene: 15.

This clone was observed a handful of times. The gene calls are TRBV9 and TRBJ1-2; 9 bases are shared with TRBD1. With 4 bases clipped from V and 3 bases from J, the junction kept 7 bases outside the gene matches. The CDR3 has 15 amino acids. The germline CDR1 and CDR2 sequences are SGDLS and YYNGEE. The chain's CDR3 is CASSLTGGLDYGYTF. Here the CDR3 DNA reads TGTGCCAGCAGCCTAACAGGGGGCTTGGACTATGGCTACACCTTC.

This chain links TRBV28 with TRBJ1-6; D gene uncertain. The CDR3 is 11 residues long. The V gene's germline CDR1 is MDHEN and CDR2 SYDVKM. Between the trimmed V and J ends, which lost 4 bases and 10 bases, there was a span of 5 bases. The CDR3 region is CASSSRSPLHF. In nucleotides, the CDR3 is TGTGCCAGCAGTTCTAGATCACCCCTCCACTTT.